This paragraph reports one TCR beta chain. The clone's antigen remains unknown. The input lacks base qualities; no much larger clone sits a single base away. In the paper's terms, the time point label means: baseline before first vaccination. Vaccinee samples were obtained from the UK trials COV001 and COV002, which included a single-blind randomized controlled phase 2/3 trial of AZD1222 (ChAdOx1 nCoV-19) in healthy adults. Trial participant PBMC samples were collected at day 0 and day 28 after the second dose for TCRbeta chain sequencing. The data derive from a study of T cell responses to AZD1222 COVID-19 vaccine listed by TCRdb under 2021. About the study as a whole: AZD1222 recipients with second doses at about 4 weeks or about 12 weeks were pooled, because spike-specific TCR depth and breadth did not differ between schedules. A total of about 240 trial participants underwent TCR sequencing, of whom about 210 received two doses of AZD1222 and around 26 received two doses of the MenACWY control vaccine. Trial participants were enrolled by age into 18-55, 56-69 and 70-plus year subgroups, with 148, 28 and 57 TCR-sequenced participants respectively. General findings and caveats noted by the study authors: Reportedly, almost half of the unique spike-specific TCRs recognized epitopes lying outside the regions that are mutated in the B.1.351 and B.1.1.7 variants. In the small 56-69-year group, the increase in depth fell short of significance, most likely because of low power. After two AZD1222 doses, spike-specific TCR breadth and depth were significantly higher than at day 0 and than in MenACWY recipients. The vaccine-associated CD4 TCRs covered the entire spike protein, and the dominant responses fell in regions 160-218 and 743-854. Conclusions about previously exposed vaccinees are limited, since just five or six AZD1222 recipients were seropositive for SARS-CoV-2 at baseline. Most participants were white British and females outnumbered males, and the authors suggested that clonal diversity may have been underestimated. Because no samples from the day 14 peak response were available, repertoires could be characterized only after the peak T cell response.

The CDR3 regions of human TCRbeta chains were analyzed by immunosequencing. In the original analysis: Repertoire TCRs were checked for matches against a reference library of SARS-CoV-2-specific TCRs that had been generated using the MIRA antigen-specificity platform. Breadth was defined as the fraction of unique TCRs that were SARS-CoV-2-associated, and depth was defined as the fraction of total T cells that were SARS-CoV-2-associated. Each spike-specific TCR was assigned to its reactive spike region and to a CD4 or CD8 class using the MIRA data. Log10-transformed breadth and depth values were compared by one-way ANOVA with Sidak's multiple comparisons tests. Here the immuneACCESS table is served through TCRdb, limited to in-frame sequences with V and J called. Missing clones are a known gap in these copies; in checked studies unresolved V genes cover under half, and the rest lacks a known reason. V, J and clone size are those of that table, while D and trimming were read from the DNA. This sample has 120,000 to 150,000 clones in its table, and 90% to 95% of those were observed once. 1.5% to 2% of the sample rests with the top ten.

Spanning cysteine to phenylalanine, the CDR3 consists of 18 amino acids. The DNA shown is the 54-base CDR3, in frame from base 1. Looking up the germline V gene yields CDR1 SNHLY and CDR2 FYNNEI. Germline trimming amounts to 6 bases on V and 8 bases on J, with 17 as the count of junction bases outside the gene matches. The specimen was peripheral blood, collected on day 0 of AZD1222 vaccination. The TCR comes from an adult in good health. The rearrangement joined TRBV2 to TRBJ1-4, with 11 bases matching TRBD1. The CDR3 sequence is CASRFPTWGQGEEEKLFF. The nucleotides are TGTGCCAGCAGATTCCCAACGTGGGGACAGGGGGAAGAAGAAAAACTGTTTTTT.